A single T cell receptor (beta chain) is shown here with its context. Libraries were prepared by immunoSEQ multiplex PCR; TCRdb keeps only in-frame clonotypes and omits some of them. The sample includes some 2 million clones, around 96% of them seen just once. This entry is derived from a study of shared clonotypes between healthy human individuals. CD8 cells classed as naive were CD45RO-negative and positively selected for CCR7, excluding terminally differentiated effector memory CD45RA+ cells. The CDR3 is 18 amino acids. Trimming took 3 bases from V and 0 from J; bases not matched to a gene: 8. Germline CDR1 is SGDLS and CDR2 is YYNGEE.

This TCR was recovered from a man younger than 35 in good health. The chain uses TRBV9 and TRBJ2-6; 8 bases map to TRBD1. Sequencing was performed on naive CD8+ T cells sorted from blood. The CDR3 is CASSGPGTGSSGANVLTF. The CDR3 DNA reads as TGTGCCAGCAGCGGACCAGGGACAGGCAGCTCTGGGGCCAACGTCCTGACTTTC.